This entry is about one T cell receptor beta chain. Its cognate antigen is unknown. Random hexamers were used to reverse transcribe the RNA input (about 0.5 to 1 ug). TCRdb redid the calling of the immunoSEQ multiplex PCR reads with MiXCR, one entry per CDR3 protein. This sample carries under 200,000 distinct CDR3 sequences, approximately 94% of them seen once, and the ten largest clones take approximately 0.11%. The data are from a study of CD8 T cells in Susac syndrome. Study-wide results and caveats: It was acknowledged in the study that the number of individuals who were included in its TCR sequencing and HLA analysis was relatively small.

CDR3 length: 16 amino acids. Germline V gene sequence: CDR1 KGHSH, CDR2 LQKENI. Trimming took 3 bases from V and 7 from J, leaving 18 bases between them. Purification of the CD8+ and CD4+ T cells relied on negative isolation, and TEMRA cells underwent FACS enrichment. The origin of this receptor is a human donor with Susac syndrome. The sequenced material came from CD4+ T cells from PBMCs. The gene calls are TRBV18 and TRBJ1-4; D is undetermined. This CDR3 reads CASSPSGRTIGEKLFF. In DNA, the CDR3 is TGTGCCAGCTCACCTTCAGGACGGACTATCGGTGAAAAACTGTTTTTT. The whole variable domain, remainder taken from reference TRBV18 and TRBJ1-4, is NAGVMQNPRHLVRRRGQEARLRCSPMKGHSHVYWYRQLPEEGLKFMVYLQKENIIDESGMPKERFSAEFPKEGPSILRIQQVVRGDSAAYFCASSPSGRTIGEKLFFGSGTQLSVL.